The rows below give T cell receptor beta chains drawn from one sample of a study of cytomegalovirus exposure and HLA in healthy donors. Some clones are missing from TCRdb's copy, which holds only in-frame ones; the method was immunoSEQ multiplex PCR. In all, the sample yields about 40,000 clones. The sequencing input was PBMCs. The receptors here all came from a woman in her twenties or thirties in good health and CMV-seronegative. The CDR3 runs from the conserved cysteine through the conserved F or W. D genes are given only for firm matches.

CDR3 DNA	CDR3 protein	D gene	V gene	J gene	CDR3 length
TGTGCCAGCAGTTCCCGCCCCTTGGGGAGTTGGCCCCAGCATTTT	CASSSRPLGSWPQHF	.	TRBV27	TRBJ1-5	15
TGTGCCACCAGCAGAGATGGACAGAGCAATCAGCCCCAGCATTTT	CATSRDGQSNQPQHF	.	TRBV15	TRBJ1-5	15
TGTGCCAGCAGCCCCAGACAGAGCGCCTACGAGCAGTACTTC	CASSPRQSAYEQYF	.	TRBV9	TRBJ2-7	14
TGCAGCGTTGGCGGGAGCTCCTACAATGAGCAGTTCTTC	CSVGGSSYNEQFF	TRBD2	TRBV29-1	TRBJ2-1	13
TGTGCCAGCGCGAAGACAGGGAACTACAATCAGCCCCAGCATTTT	CASAKTGNYNQPQHF	TRBD1	TRBV6-5	TRBJ1-5	15
TGTGCCAGCAGCCTGGAGTGGGGAGCCACTGAAGCTTTCTTT	CASSLEWGATEAFF	.	TRBV5-6	TRBJ1-1	14
TGTGCCAGCAGCTTATTAGGGGGTGTCCAGCCCCAGCATTTT	CASSLLGGVQPQHF	.	TRBV7-8	TRBJ1-5	14
TGTGCCAGCAGTTACTCGGCTTACGAGCAGTACTTC	CASSYSAYEQYF	.	TRBV6-6	TRBJ2-7	12
TGTGCCAGTAGTAAGGGACAGGGACGGAGCAATCAGCCCCAGCATTTT	CASSKGQGRSNQPQHF	TRBD1	TRBV19	TRBJ1-5	16
TGTGCCAGCAGCCGAGGCCTAGCGGGATACGAGCAGTACTTC	CASSRGLAGYEQYF	TRBD2	TRBV11-3	TRBJ2-7	14
TGCGCCAGCAGCCAAGTTGGCCAGGGGGCCACTGAAGCTTTCTTT	CASSQVGQGATEAFF	TRBD1	TRBV4-1	TRBJ1-1	15
TGTGCCAGCTCACCACTGGCAGGGAACTATGGCTACACCTTC	CASSPLAGNYGYTF	.	TRBV18	TRBJ1-2	14
TGCAGCGTTGAAGAGGCTCGGGAGGGCCCCAGCACAGATAAGCAGTATTTT	CSVEEAREGPSTDKQYF	TRBD2	TRBV29-1	TRBJ2-3	17
TGTGCCACCAGCAGAGGGGACAGGGGGCAAGAGACCCAGTACTTC	CATSRGDRGQETQYF	TRBD1	TRBV15	TRBJ2-5	15
TGTGCCAGCAGGATCCGTCCCGGGACTAGCGGGAGCGTCTACGAGCAGTACTTC	CASRIRPGTSGSVYEQYF	TRBD2	TRBV2	TRBJ2-7	18
TGTGCCAGCCGGGGATTACAGACCTTTGATGGCTACACCTTC	CASRGLQTFDGYTF	.	TRBV6-5	TRBJ1-2	14
.	CASSSTFGAYEQYF	.	TRBV5-1	TRBJ2-7	14
TGTGCCAGCAGCGTAGGGGCAATTCAAGAGACCCAGTACTTC	CASSVGAIQETQYF	.	TRBV9	TRBJ2-5	14
TGTGCCAGCAGCTCTCAGGGTCCCTACGAGCAGTACTTC	CASSSQGPYEQYF	.	TRBV7-9	TRBJ2-7	13
TGTGCCAGTAGTACCGCCCCGGACAGGGGGCCCTACAATGAGCAGTTCTTC	CASSTAPDRGPYNEQFF	TRBD1	TRBV19	TRBJ2-1	17
TGTGCCAGCAGTTGGACAGGGGAACAGCCCCAGCATTTT	CASSWTGEQPQHF	TRBD1	TRBV27	TRBJ1-5	13
TGCAGCGTTGCCTCCGGGACAGGGTTTGTCGAGCAGTACTTC	CSVASGTGFVEQYF	TRBD1	TRBV29-1	TRBJ2-7	14
TGCGCCAGCAGCCAATTTCCTAGCGGTACTTCCTACGAGCAGTACTTC	CASSQFPSGTSYEQYF	TRBD2	TRBV4-1	TRBJ2-7	16
TGCGCCAGCAGTCGACTAGCAGGGGGCGTCACTGAAGCTTTCTTT	CASSRLAGGVTEAFF	TRBD1	TRBV23-1	TRBJ1-1	15
TGTGCCGCCTATCCACCGTCGTACGAGCAGTACTTC	CAAYPPSYEQYF	.	TRBV7-2	TRBJ2-7	12
TGTGCCAGCAGTGAAGGGACAGCTGAAAAACTGTTTTTT	CASSEGTAEKLFF	TRBD1	TRBV25-1	TRBJ1-4	13
TGTGCCAGCACCTCCGGGACAGGGACCCACGAGCAGTACTTC	CASTSGTGTHEQYF	TRBD1	TRBV6-5	TRBJ2-7	14
TGCGCCAGCAGCCATCCCCAGGGACTAGCGGGAGTACCAGATACGCAGTATTTT	CASSHPQGLAGVPDTQYF	TRBD2	TRBV4-1	TRBJ2-3	18
TGCGCCAGCAGTCAAGGGACAGTAAATAGCAATCAGCCCCAGCATTTT	CASSQGTVNSNQPQHF	TRBD1	TRBV23-1	TRBJ1-5	16
TGTGCCAGCAGTTTATCTGGCAGGGGAACCAACACTGAAGCTTTCTTT	CASSLSGRGTNTEAFF	.	TRBV28	TRBJ1-1	16
TGTGCCAGCAGCTCGGGACAGGGGAGGGGAAACACTGAAGCTTTCTTT	CASSSGQGRGNTEAFF	TRBD1	TRBV7-6	TRBJ1-1	16
TGTGCCAGCAGCGCGTCGGGGGGTCTGGAAGAAGCTTTCTTT	CASSASGGLEEAFF	.	TRBV9	TRBJ1-1	14
TGTGCCAGCAGTTACTCGAATTGGGGGCTGAACACTGAAGCTTTCTTT	CASSYSNWGLNTEAFF	.	TRBV6-5	TRBJ1-1	16
TGTGCCAGCAGTTTCGGGGAGACGGGCACTGAAGCTTTCTTT	CASSFGETGTEAFF	.	TRBV28	TRBJ1-1	14
TGTGCCAGCAGCTTAGTGGGGACTAGGAATCAAGAGACCCAGTACTTC	CASSLVGTRNQETQYF	TRBD2	TRBV11-2	TRBJ2-5	16
TGTGCCAGCAGCCAAGTAGGGGGCGAAGCTTTCTTT	CASSQVGGEAFF	TRBD1	TRBV4-2	TRBJ1-1	12
TGTGCCAGCAGTCTGGACAGGGTGGCGACTGAAGCTTTCTTT	CASSLDRVATEAFF	TRBD1	TRBV2	TRBJ1-1	14
TGTGCCAGCAGTGAGGAGGAACAGCATTGGTTCTACGAGCAGTACTTC	CASSEEEQHWFYEQYF	.	TRBV28	TRBJ2-7	16
TGTGCCAGCAGCCCCCTAGCGGGAGGGCAAGAGACCCAGTACTTC	CASSPLAGGQETQYF	TRBD2	TRBV7-9	TRBJ2-5	15
TGTGCCAGCAGTGGGACTAGCGGGATATACAATGAGCAGTTCTTC	CASSGTSGIYNEQFF	TRBD2	TRBV27	TRBJ2-1	15
TGTGCCAGCAGCTTGGGGACATCCGGCTCCTACAATGAGCAGTTCTTC	CASSLGTSGSYNEQFF	.	TRBV5-8	TRBJ2-1	16
TGTGCCAGCAAACTCACGGTGAACACTGAAGCTTTCTTT	CASKLTVNTEAFF	.	TRBV6-4	TRBJ1-1	13
TGTGCCAGCTCACCGCCGGGACTAGCTTACGAGCAGTACTTC	CASSPPGLAYEQYF	TRBD2	TRBV18	TRBJ2-7	14
TGTGCCAGCAGTCCAGACAGACGCTACGAGCAGTACTTC	CASSPDRRYEQYF	.	TRBV27	TRBJ2-7	13
TGTGCCAGTAGTGGGGGGGAGGGTTTCCCCAATGAGCAGTTCTTC	CASSGGEGFPNEQFF	TRBD2	TRBV19	TRBJ2-1	15